The rows below give T cell receptor beta chains drawn from one sample of a study of T cells in Graves' hyperthyroidism and ophthalmopathy. TCRdb re-called the multiplex PCR reads through MiXCR, storing one row per CDR3 protein. The top ten clones hold 25% to 35% of a sample with hundreds of thousands of distinct CDR3 sequences, around a sixth of them seen once. The sequenced sample was blood. These receptors came from a woman between 18 and 30 years old with Graves' hyperthyroidism that later progressed to Graves' ophthalmopathy. The CDR3 runs from the conserved cysteine through the conserved F or W. A D gene is named only where the DNA matches it firmly. Size is omitted from some rows. Given values are once, few, many or a class for expanded clones.

TRBD1 | many | TRBJ1-3 | TRBV28 | CASSPGDRTSGNTIYF | TGTGCCAGCAGTCCGGGGGACAGAACCTCTGGAAACACCATATATTTT
- | few | TRBJ2-7 | TRBV7-9 | CASSSGSVEQYF | TGTGCCAGCAGCTCAGGGAGCGTCGAGCAGTACTTC
TRBD2 | - | TRBJ2-3 | TRBV4-1 | CASSQEGLAATDTQYF | TGCGCCAGCAGCCAAGAGGGACTAGCGGCCACAGATACGCAGTATTTT
TRBD2 | many | TRBJ2-7 | TRBV20-1 | CSASSPGGSSYEQYF | TGCAGTGCTAGCTCCCCTGGCGGGAGCTCCTACGAGCAGTACTTC
TRBD1 | many | TRBJ2-1 | TRBV2 | CASSEGDRALEQFF | TGTGCCAGCAGTGAAGGGGACAGGGCACTCGAGCAGTTCTTC
- | many | TRBJ2-3 | TRBV7-2 | CASSLEDGGSARTDTQYF | TGTGCCAGCAGCTTAGAAGACGGCGGCAGTGCCCGCACAGATACGCAGTATTTT
- | - | TRBJ1-5 | TRBV30 | CAWSSQENQPQHF | TGTGCCTGGAGTTCTCAGGAAAATCAGCCCCAGCATTTT
- | many | TRBJ1-1 | TRBV28 | CASRLGTLNTEAFF | TGTGCCAGCAGATTGGGGACACTGAACACTGAAGCTTTCTTT
TRBD2 | - | TRBJ2-2 | TRBV19 | CASITSAANTGELFF | TGTGCCAGTATAACTAGCGCCGCGAACACCGGGGAGCTGTTTTTT
- | many | TRBJ2-5 | TRBV12-3/TRBV12-4 | CASRASSADQETQYF | TGTGCCAGCAGAGCTTCTAGCGCCGACCAAGAGACCCAGTACTTC
- | few | TRBJ2-2 | TRBV2 | CASSNQVPNTGELFF | TGTGCCAGCAGTAATCAGGTGCCGAACACCGGGGAGCTGTTTTTT
- | many | TRBJ1-5 | TRBV7-8 | CASSSSYRNQPQHF | TGTGCCAGCAGCTCATCCTACAGGAATCAGCCCCAGCATTTT
- | - | TRBJ2-4 | TRBV6-5 | CASSYQQGAKNIQYF | TGTGCCAGCAGTTACCAACAGGGAGCCAAAAACATTCAGTACTTC
- | - | TRBJ2-2 | TRBV20-1 | CSAHPRSLAPATGELFF | TGCAGTGCCCACCCAAGGTCTCTGGCGCCCGCCACCGGGGAGCTGTTTTTT
- | many | TRBJ1-5 | TRBV6-5 | CASSYSYGGGNQPQHF | TGTGCCAGCAGTTACTCCTATGGGGGGGGCAATCAGCCCCAGCATTTT
- | once | TRBJ1-2 | TRBV6-6 | CASSYSTDSSFDYGYTF | TGTGCCAGCAGTTACTCGACCGACAGTTCTTTTGACTATGGCTACACCTTC
- | many | TRBJ2-7 | TRBV28 | CASSTQIKRQQYF | TGTGCCAGCAGCACACAGATTAAGAGGCAGCAGTACTTC